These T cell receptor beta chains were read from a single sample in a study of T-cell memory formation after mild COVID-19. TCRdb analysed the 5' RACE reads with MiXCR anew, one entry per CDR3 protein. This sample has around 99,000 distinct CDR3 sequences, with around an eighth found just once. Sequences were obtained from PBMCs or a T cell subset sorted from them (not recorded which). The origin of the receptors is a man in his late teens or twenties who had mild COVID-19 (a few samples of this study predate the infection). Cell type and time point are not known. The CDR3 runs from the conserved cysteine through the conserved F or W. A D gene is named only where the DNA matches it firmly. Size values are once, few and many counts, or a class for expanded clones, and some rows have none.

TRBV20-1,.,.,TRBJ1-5,TGCAGTGCCTATCAGACATATAGCAATCAGCCCCAGCATTTT,CSAYQTYSNQPQHF
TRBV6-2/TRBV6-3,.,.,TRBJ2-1,TGTGCCAGCAGTTACGTGGGGGGCCTTTACAATGAGCAGTTCTTC,CASSYVGGLYNEQFF
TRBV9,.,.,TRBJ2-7,TGTGCCAGCAGCCCGCATCCTCGGATCGAGCAGTACTTC,CASSPHPRIEQYF
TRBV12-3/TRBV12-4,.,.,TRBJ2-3,TGTGCCAGCAGTGGGGGGCCTGGGGATACGCAGTATTTT,CASSGGPGDTQYF
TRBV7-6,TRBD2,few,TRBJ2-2,TGTGCCAGCAGCTTAGTCGAGGGACTAGCGGGGGGGCCTTGGACCGGGGAGCTGTTTTTT,CASSLVEGLAGGPWTGELFF
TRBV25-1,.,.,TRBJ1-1,TGTGCCAGCAGTGATTTAAGGGGGGGGGCCTCCCTTCGCACTGAAGCTTTCTTT,CASSDLRGGASLRTEAFF
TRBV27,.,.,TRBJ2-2,TGTGCCAGCAGTTTAGGTACAGCCGGGGAGCTGTTTTTT,CASSLGTAGELFF
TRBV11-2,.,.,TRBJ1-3,TGTGCCAGCAGCCCCACTTGGGACACCATATATTTT,CASSPTWDTIYF
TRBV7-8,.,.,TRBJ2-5,TGTGCCAGCAGCTCCTCGGGCCCTGAACAGGAGACCCAGTACTTC,CASSSSGPEQETQYF
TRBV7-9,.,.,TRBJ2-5,TGTGCCAGCAGCCGCCCACAGGGCCCTCAAGAGACCCAGTACTTC,CASSRPQGPQETQYF
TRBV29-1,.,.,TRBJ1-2,TGCAGCGTGCTGGGGGGTTCCCGCGGTATTGGCTACACCTTC,CSVLGGSRGIGYTF
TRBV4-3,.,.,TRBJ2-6,TGCGCCAGCAGCCTCGGGGAGGCAGGGGCCAACGTCCTGACTTTC,CASSLGEAGANVLTF
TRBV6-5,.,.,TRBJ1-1,TGTGCCAGCAGTGACAATAGGCGTAGGACTATAGTAACTGAAGCTTTCTTT,CASSDNRRRTIVTEAFF
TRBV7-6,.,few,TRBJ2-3,TGTGCCAGCAGCCAGTACGCGGTGGCTTTGTCGGATACGCAGTATTTT,CASSQYAVALSDTQYF
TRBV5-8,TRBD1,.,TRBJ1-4,TGTGCCAGCAGCTCACCGGGACAGGGGAATGAAAAACTGTTTTTT,CASSSPGQGNEKLFF
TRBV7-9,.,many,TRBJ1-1,TGTGCCAGCAGCTTATGGGCTCAGGGCTGGACTGAAGCTTTCTTT,CASSLWAQGWTEAFF
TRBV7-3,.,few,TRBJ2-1,TGTGCCAGCAGCTTAAGCGCGGGACACAGCTCCTACAATGAGCAGTTCTTC,CASSLSAGHSSYNEQFF
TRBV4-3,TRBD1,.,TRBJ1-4,TGCGCCAGCAGCCAAGATTGGGACAGTAATGAAAAACTGTTTTTT,CASSQDWDSNEKLFF
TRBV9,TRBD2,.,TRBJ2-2,TGTGCCAGCAGCTCCCTAGCGGGGGCCGGTCTCGGGGAGCTGTTTTTT,CASSSLAGAGLGELFF
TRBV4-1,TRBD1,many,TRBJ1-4,TGCGCCAGCAGCCAAGATGGGACAGGGGTGTTGAAACTGTTTTTT,CASSQDGTGVLKLFF
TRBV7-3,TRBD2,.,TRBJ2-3,TGTGCCAGCAGCGCCCCGGGACTAGCGGACAGCCCGACGCAGTATTTT,CASSAPGLADSPTQYF
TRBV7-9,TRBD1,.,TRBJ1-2,TGTGCCAGCAGCAAACAGGGGGCTGATGGCTACACCTTC,CASSKQGADGYTF
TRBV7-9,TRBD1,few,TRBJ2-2,TGTGCCAGCACCGATGCGACAGGGGCGAGGATCGGGGAGCTGTTTTTT,CASTDATGARIGELFF
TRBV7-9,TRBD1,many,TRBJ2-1,TGTGCCAGCAGCCGGGGACAGAATGAGCAGTTCTTC,CASSRGQNEQFF
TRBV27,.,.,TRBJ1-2,TGTGCCAGCAGTGGGGTGGACAGAGCTAACTATGGCTACACCTTC,CASSGVDRANYGYTF
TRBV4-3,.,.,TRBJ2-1,TGCGCCAGCAGCCAGACGGGGGCATACCTGCGGACCCTCTCCTACAATGAGCAGTTCTTC,CASSQTGAYLRTLSYNEQFF
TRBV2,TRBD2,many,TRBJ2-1,TGTGCCAGCAGTTGGACTAGCGGGGGGTATGAGCAGTTCTTC,CASSWTSGGYEQFF
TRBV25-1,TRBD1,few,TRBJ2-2,TGTGCCAGCAGTGGCGGACAGGGGGGATCCGGGGAGCTGTTTTTT,CASSGGQGGSGELFF
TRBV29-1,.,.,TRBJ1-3,TGCAGCGTCGAGTCTGGAAACACCATATATTTT,CSVESGNTIYF
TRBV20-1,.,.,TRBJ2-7,TGCAGTTTGTCCAGCGAGAGACCCTACGAGCAGTACTTC,CSLSSERPYEQYF
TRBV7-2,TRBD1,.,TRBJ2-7,TGTGCCAGCAGCTTAGAGGGACAGATATCCTACGAGCAGTACTTC,CASSLEGQISYEQYF
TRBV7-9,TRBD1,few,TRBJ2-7,TGTGCCAGCAGCCCTACAGGGGGACAGTCCCACGAGCAGTACTTC,CASSPTGGQSHEQYF
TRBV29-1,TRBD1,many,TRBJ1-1,TGCAGCACCTGGGGGCAGGGGGCATCTGAAGCTTTCTTT,CSTWGQGASEAFF
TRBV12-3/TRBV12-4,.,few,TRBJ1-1,TGTGCCAGCAGTTTCCCTGCCGGGGATCCCATGAACACTGAAGCTTTCTTT,CASSFPAGDPMNTEAFF
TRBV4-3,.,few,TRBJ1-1,TGCGCCAGCAGCCAAAAAACAGAGAACACTGAAGCTTTCTTT,CASSQKTENTEAFF
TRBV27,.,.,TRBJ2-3,TGTGCCAGCAGTTCGGTCCGGAATACGCAGTATTTT,CASSSVRNTQYF
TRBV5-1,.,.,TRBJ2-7,TGCGCCAGCAGCGCGGGCTCCTACGAGCAGTACTTC,CASSAGSYEQYF
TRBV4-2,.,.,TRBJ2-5,TGTGCCAGCAGCCAATGGGGGGGGGCCCAAGAGACCCAGTACTTC,CASSQWGGAQETQYF
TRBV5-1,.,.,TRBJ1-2,TGCGCCAGCAGCTTGGCCGGGACGACATACTACACCTTC,CASSLAGTTYYTF
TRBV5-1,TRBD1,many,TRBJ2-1,TGCGCCAGCGGGACGCACCCGGGACAGGGTAGCAATGAGCAGTTCTTC,CASGTHPGQGSNEQFF
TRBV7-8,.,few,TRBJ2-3,TGTGCCAGCAGCTTAGGGCAGAGTCAAGATACGCAGTATTTT,CASSLGQSQDTQYF
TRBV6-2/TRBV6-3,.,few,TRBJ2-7,TGTGCCAGCTCCTGGACTGCCTACGAGCAGTACTTC,CASSWTAYEQYF
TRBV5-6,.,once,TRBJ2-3,TGTGCCAGCAGCTCCTCGGACCGAGGGGTCACAGATACGCAGTATTTT,CASSSSDRGVTDTQYF